This TCR beta chain was retrieved from a study of regulatory T cells in long-lasting Graves disease. Libraries of TCR beta came from iRepertoire HTBI primers plus Arm-PCR of CDR3 regions. TCRdb reprocessed the multiplex PCR reads via MiXCR and lists one record per CDR3 protein. The sample has some 430,000 distinct CDR3 sequences; about a fifth are singletons. This clonotype was observed a few times. The time point here: persistent/refractory GD, antithyroid drugs over 5 years with positive TRAb. PBMCs provided the RNA from which the TCR library was made. The ends were cut back, 1 base at V and 3 bases at J, with 15 bases in the middle. Germline loops: CDR1 SGHNT, CDR2 YENEEA. The CDR3 spans 17 residues.

This specimen consisted of peripheral blood mononuclear cells (PBMCs), obtained when the disease was refractory, from a patient treated with antithyroid drugs. This chain joins TRBV11-3 and TRBJ2-2; possible D gene TRBD2, 6 bases. The receptor comes from a female donor with Graves disease. The CDR3 region is CASSLGRDSTHTGELFF. DNA of the CDR3: TGTGCCAGCAGCTTAGGCCGGGACTCGACCCACACCGGGGAGCTGTTTTTT. Full variable domain (remainder filled in from reference TRBV11-3 and TRBJ2-2): EAGVVQSPRYKIIEKKQPVAFWCNPISGHNTLYWYLQNLGQGPELLIRYENEEAVDDSQLPKDRFSAERLKGVDSTLKIQPAELGDSAVYLCASSLGRDSTHTGELFFGEGSRLTVL.